Only a few counts were recorded for the clone carrying this T cell receptor beta chain. Its antigen is unknown. The source of the sample is a study of metastatic and nonmetastatic thyroid tumors. Whole-study results and caveats: A significant increase in TCR beta diversity was reportedly seen in malignant thyroid tumors relative to benign nodules, in blood and tumor.

V lost 0 bases to trimming and J lost 3 bases, with 11 bases between them. This CDR3 is 14 amino acids long. Germline V gene lookup returns CDR1 GTSNPN and CDR2 SVGIG (reference sequence). All patients were untreated before thyroid surgery. MiXCR reprocessed the PCR reads for TCRdb. The table shows about 59,000 clones, with around 15% occurring only once. The chain couples TRBV30 to TRBJ1-1; D is uncertain. This clonotype was sampled from a male donor with papillary thyroid cancer or a benign thyroid nodule (not recorded which). Some clones in this sample may be carry-over from other donors' samples. Sequences were obtained from blood. The CDR3: CAWSVTQGYTEAFF. The CDR3 DNA is TGTGCCTGGAGTGTTACACAAGGATACACTGAAGCTTTCTTT. Combining the CDR3 with reference TRBV30 and TRBJ1-1 gives the whole variable domain SQTIHQWPATLVQPVGSPLSLECTVEGTSNPNLYWYRQAAGRGLQLLFYSVGIGQISSEVPQNLSASRPQDRQFILSSKKLLLSDSGFYLCAWSVTQGYTEAFFGQGTRLTVV.